The present entry profiles one T cell receptor (beta chain) with its context. No cognate antigen has been identified for it. The record has no base qualities; no much larger clone is one base away. The data were taken from a study of cytomegalovirus exposure and HLA in healthy donors (TCRdb year 2017). The study in broad terms: An earlier analysis of approximately 600 of the donors reported roughly 300 Gb of sequence data and 100 million to 130 million unique TCR beta sequences from about 180 million T cells. To decide whether each TCR beta V gene segment behaved as functional or pseudogenic, an earlier analysis of some 600 of the donors relied on high-throughput TCR beta sequencing. The number of typed donors differed by locus: roughly 620-630 for A, B, C, DRB1 and DQB1; 500 to 550 for DQA1; approximately 600 for DPA1; and some 470 for DPB1. To predict cytomegalovirus infection status, the study brought together high-throughput TCR immunosequencing, statistical association of individual TCRs with disease status, and machine learning. A separate validation cohort of some 130 different subjects was used in addition to the 666-subject first cohort. Because of strong linkage in the cohort, four or five DR-DQ haplotypes were treated as single units for association and clustering. An early release that covered more than 550 HLA-typed donors contained about 300 gigabases of sequencing data and 65 million to 100 million unique TCR sequences. Among 300 to 500 genotyped donors of the cohort, an average of approximately 220,000 unique TCR beta nucleotide sequences was sequenced per donor, of which 15% to 20% were non-productive. The study was designed to test whether signatures of past pathogen exposure could be identified by cataloging public T cell receptors. Among the roughly 400 genotyped donors, about 85% belonged to the genetic ancestry cluster associated with self-reported Caucasian donors. All discovery cohort repertoires had been generated using a single sequencing platform. In a later analysis, previously published TCR beta repertoires from 666 donors were re-analyzed and high-resolution HLA genotyping was added so that TCR occurrence patterns could be studied. In the later analysis, no new phenotypic data were used to find candidate immune exposures; instead, reliance was placed on TCR beta sequences and their occurrence across donors. Both class I and class II loci were covered by HLA typing, at four-digit resolution. Donor age, sex, ethnicity and CMV serostatus were collected together with the repertoire data. In a later genetic analysis, genome-wide SNP genotypes for about 60% of the 666 donors were used, and that subset was treated as a discovery cohort. Using immunosequencing, the study profiled T cell repertoires from some 670 subjects and related those repertoires to cytomegalovirus serostatus. The full study reports these points: A cluster of highly shared sequence variants was judged likely to be a technical artifact of the sequencing pipeline. According to a later analysis, most CMV-associated TCR beta chains appeared to be HLA-restricted, and the HLA associations seemed to be driven largely by CMV exposure. Because counts were too low, some 16 rarely observed V segments, including chromosome 9 orphons, were excluded from the earlier analysis of 587 of the donors. Because some donors lacked HLA typing at each locus, the association tests relied only on the typed subset. In vitro tests confirmed that three of the cytomegalovirus-associated TCR beta chains recognize cytomegalovirus antigens. In an earlier analysis of about 550 of the donors, most TCR beta V segments were observed in productive rearrangements about 87% or about 30% of the time, broadly matching IMGT annotations. Roughly uniform sequencing depth across donors was assumed in presence/absence analyses, although this assumption may not hold. When HLA alleles, especially DR and DQ, strongly co-occurred, TCR associations were difficult to assign to individual alleles. The only immune exposure information available for the cohort was CMV serostatus. Only TCR beta chains were sequenced in this cohort, and the absence of alpha or paired-chain data limited detectable features. A further reported finding was that TCR beta sequences accurately predicted the HLA-A and HLA-B alleles for most subjects in the first cohort. A later analysis associated 16,951 TCR beta sequences with specific HLA alleles at a false discovery rate of 0.05. In a later genetic analysis, a missense DCLRE1C variant was associated with V-gene and J-gene trimming of TCR beta chains, and the association was replicated in an independent cohort. Some IMGT-functional V segments, including TRBV6-2 and TRBV6-3, could not be told apart with the 87-base-pair reads, so those segments were excluded. A later genetic analysis reported fewer N-insertions in productive TCRs among donors in an Asian-associated ancestry cluster than the roughly 620-donor mean. Linkage disequilibrium might explain the correlated functional status among segregating V segments, but an unknown experimental factor could not be ruled out. In a later analysis, TCR association rates were found to vary across HLA loci, with the most associated TCRs seen for DRB1 alleles and the fewest for HLA-C alleles. In both the original and validation cohorts, the classifier was reported to diagnose cytomegalovirus status with high specificity and sensitivity. A later analysis reported that several top co-occurrence clusters appeared linked to parvovirus B19, influenza, CMV and Epstein-Barr virus. In a later analysis, HLA-associated TCR beta chains showed more clonal expansion and lower generation probabilities than non-associated chains that were equally common. While some public TCRs were present in many individuals, most TCR sequences turned up only very rarely across donors. The study gave a list of about 170 TCR beta chains associated with cytomegalovirus. The authors suggested that the approach could potentially be generalized to other disease states and immunological phenotypes.

Libraries were constructed by the immunoSEQ multiplex PCR assay. A mixture of 60 forward primers for TCR Vbeta segments and 13 reverse primers for TCR Jbeta segments was used in the multiplex PCR. The CDR3 region of rearranged TCR beta genes was amplified from genomic DNA with a multiplex PCR assay. The amplified TCR beta libraries were sequenced on the Illumina HiSeq System as 87-base-pair reads. In the original analysis: A later analysis tallied around 80 million unique TCR beta chains across the 550 to 850 repertoires, and some 10 million of those chains were shared by two or more donors. Raw reads were error-corrected and collapsed into unique sequences with a nearest-neighbor algorithm that merged closely related sequences to remove PCR and sequencing errors. To assign V, D and J gene segments, CDR3 sequences were aligned to IMGT reference sequences. For a sequence to be retained, at least a six-nucleotide match to both a V gene segment and a J gene segment was required. A rearrangement counted as productive if the CDR3 had no stop codons and remained in frame with V and J, and every other rearrangement counted as non-productive. CDR3 was defined by IMGT convention, running from the second conserved V-encoded cysteine to the conserved J-encoded phenylalanine. Sequences without an unambiguous match to a single V gene segment were excluded from the earlier analysis of a few hundred of the donors. In an earlier analysis of 500 to 750 of the donors, V segments were called functional above 56.7% productive rearrangements and were called segregating when the between-donor standard deviation exceeded 5%. A statistical classification framework was built to diagnose cytomegalovirus status from the catalog of TCR beta chain sequences. In a later analysis, TCR nucleotide sequences were compared against IMGT/GENE-DB human TR gene sequences so that V and J genes could be assigned. In a later analysis, CDR3 sequences and most-parsimonious VDJ recombination scenarios were assigned using the TCRdist pipeline. In a later analysis, every TCR beta chain was defined by the combination of its CDR3 amino acid sequence and its V-gene family, and reads without a unique V-gene family were dropped. A later analysis removed nearly 600 highly shared, low-generation-probability nucleotide sequences to deal with suspected cross-contamination and a sequencing artifact. A later analysis calculated a clonal expansion index for each public chain from normalized within-repertoire ranks of inferred template counts. In a later analysis, generation probabilities were computed using a VDJ recombination model fitted to out-of-frame rearrangements, and the results were checked against IGoR. In a later analysis, hypergeometric tests were used to score TCR-TCR, TCR-HLA and TCR-CMV co-occurrence, with a repertoire-size bias correction applied to TCR pairs. False discovery rates were estimated in a later analysis by permuting HLA or CMV assignments 20 times. In a later analysis, co-occurring TCRs were grouped using DBSCAN, and TCRdist sequence similarity was added for clustering within HLA-allele-positive subsets. For co-occurrence clustering, repertoires with fewer than 30,000 or more than 120,000 public chains were excluded, along with several repertoires with anomalous nucleotide sharing. In its TCRdb copy, this immuneACCESS table keeps in-frame sequences only and misses some clones. Where compared with another copy, unresolved V genes explain less than half of these, and the others have no known cause. D and trimming were read from the DNA, whereas the V and J calls and clone size are those reported in that table. A total of some 130,000 clones appear in this sample, over 60% of them only once. 1% to 1.5% of the sample is in the top ten clones.

The cohort consisted of 670 or so healthy bone marrow donors. Cohort members were all nominally healthy when sampled, although unrecorded immune exposures were likely present. The donor tested CMV seropositive and was one of the 289 seropositive cohort members. Each donor provided a peripheral blood sample, and peripheral blood mononuclear cells were used for TCR beta sequencing. The Qiagen DNeasy Blood Extraction Kit was used to extract genomic DNA from the blood cell samples. V lost 0 bases and J lost 0 bases, and the count of bases not matched to a germline gene is 13. CDR1 LGHNA and CDR2 YSLEER are derived from the germline V gene. The CDR3 starts with the cysteine, ends with the phenylalanine, and has 20 residues. Of all the DNA, just the CDR3 is kept, 60 bases in frame from base 1.

The chain is made from TRBV4-3 and TRBJ2-1, with 8 junctional bases fitting TRBD1. The source is a male donor in good health and CMV-seropositive. Material: PBMCs. Read as DNA, the sequence is TGCGCCAGCAGCCAAGATCCGGCGACAGGGGTCACATACTCCTACAATGAGCAGTTCTTC. It translates to CASSQDPATGVTYSYNEQFF.